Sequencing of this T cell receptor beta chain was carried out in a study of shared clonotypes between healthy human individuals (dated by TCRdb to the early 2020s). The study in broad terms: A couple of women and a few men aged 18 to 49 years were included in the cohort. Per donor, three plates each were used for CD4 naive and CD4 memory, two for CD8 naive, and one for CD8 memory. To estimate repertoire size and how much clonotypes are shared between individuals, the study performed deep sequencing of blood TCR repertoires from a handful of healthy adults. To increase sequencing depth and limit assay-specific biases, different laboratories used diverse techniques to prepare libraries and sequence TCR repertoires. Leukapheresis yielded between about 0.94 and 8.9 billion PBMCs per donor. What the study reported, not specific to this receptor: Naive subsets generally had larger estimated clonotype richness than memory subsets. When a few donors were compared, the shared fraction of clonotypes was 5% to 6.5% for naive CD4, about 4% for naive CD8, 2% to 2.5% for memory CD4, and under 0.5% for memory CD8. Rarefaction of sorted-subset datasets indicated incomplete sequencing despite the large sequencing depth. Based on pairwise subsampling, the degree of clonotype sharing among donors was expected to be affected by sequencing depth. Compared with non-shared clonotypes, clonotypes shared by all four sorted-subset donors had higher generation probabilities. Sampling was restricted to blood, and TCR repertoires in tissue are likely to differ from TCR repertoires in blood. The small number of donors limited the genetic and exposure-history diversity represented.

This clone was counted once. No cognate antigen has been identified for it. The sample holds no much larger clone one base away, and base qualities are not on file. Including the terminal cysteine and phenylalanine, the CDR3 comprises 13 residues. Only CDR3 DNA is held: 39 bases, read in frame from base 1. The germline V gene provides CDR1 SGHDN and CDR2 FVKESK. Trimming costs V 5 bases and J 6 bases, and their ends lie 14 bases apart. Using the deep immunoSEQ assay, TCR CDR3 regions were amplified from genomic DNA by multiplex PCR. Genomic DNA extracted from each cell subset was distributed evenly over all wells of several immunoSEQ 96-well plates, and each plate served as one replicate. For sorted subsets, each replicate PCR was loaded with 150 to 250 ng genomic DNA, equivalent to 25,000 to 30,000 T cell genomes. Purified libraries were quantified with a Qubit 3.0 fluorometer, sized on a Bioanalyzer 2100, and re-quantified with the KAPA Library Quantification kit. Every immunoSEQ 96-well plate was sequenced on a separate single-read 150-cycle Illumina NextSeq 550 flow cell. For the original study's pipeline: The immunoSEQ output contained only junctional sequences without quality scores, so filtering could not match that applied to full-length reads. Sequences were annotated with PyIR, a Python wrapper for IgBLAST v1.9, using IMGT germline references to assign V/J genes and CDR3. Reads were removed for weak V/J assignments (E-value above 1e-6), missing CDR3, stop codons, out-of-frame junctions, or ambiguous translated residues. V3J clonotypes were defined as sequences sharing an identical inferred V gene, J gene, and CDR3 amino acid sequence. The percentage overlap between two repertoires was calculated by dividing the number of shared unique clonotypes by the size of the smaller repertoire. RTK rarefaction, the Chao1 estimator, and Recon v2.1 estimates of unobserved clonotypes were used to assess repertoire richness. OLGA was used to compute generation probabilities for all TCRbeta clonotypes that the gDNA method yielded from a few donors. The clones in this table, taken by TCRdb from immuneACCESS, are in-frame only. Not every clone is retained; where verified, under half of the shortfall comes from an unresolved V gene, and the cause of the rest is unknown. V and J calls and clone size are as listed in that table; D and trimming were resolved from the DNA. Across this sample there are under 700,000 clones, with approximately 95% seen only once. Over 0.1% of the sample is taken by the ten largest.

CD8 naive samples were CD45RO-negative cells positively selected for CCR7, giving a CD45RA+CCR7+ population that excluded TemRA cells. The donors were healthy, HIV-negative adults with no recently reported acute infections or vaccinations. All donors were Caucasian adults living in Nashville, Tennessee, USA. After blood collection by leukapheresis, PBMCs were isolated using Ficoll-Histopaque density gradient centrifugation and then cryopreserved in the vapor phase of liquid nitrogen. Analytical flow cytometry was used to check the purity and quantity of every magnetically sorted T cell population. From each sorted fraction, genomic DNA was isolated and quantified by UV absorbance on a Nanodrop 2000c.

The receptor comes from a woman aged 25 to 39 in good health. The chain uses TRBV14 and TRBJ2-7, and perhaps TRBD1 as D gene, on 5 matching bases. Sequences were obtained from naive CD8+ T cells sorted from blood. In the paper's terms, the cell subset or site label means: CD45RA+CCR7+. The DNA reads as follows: TGTGCCAGCAGCTTCGGACACTCTCTCGAGCAGTACTTC. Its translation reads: CASSFGHSLEQYF.